One and the same sample provided the 27 T cell receptor beta chains below, sequenced in a study of Graves' ophthalmopathy and Graves' hyperthyroidism. TCR beta CDR3 amplification used RNA transcripts. First-round RT-PCR used HTBI primers; second-round multiplex PCR followed. From the multiplex PCR reads, TCRdb called clonotypes with MiXCR, one entry per CDR3 protein. The table records under 350,000 distinct CDR3 sequences, roughly 16% of them present only once. Sequenced sample: peripheral blood. Receptors originate from an adult man with Graves' ophthalmopathy.

This clonotype showed up many times. This chain links TRBV5-1 with TRBJ1-2; 7 bases map to TRBD1. This CDR3 region has 16 residues. Unmatched junction bases numbered 7, after V lost 1 base and J lost 1 base. The germline V gene has CDR1 SGHRS and CDR2 YFSETQ. The CDR3 spells CASSLWTGSDNYGYTF. CDR3 sequence (DNA): TGCGCCAGCAGCTTGTGGACAGGCTCAGATAACTATGGCTACACCTTC. The full variable domain, in which reference TRBV5-1 and TRBJ1-2 provide the parts outside the CDR3, is KAGVTQTPRYLIKTRGQQVTLSCSPISGHRSVSWYQQTPGQGLQFLFEYFSETQRNKGNFPGRFSGRQFSNSRSEMNVSTLELGDSALYLCASSLWTGSDNYGYTFGSGTRLTVV.

This clonotype has only a few counts. The rearrangement joins TRBV6-1 to TRBJ1-1, with D perhaps matching TRBD1 (5 bases). The germline CDR1 and CDR2 sequences are MNHNS and SASEGT. The ends were cut back, 9 bases at V and 1 base at J, with 15 bases in the middle. There are 14 residues in the CDR3. CDR3 sequence: CASRDGAQNTEAFF. CDR3 bases: TGTGCCAGTCGTGACGGGGCGCAGAACACTGAAGCTTTCTTT.

The rearrangement links TRBV6-1 to TRBJ2-6; D tentatively reads TRBD1 or TRBD2 (6 bases each). This CDR3 has 15 residues. Trimming removed 4 bases at V and 2 bases at J, with 9 bases between. Looked up from germline, CDR1 is MNHNS and CDR2 is SASEGT. The chain's CDR3 is CASSARGPGANVLTF. Written as DNA, the CDR3 is TGTGCCAGCAGTGCCCGGGGGCCTGGGGCCAACGTCCTGACTTTC.

The table lists this clonotype with many counts. The genes are TRBV24-1 and TRBJ1-1; no firm D call. Trimming took 7 bases from V and 1 from J, leaving 15 bases between them. Germline V gene lookup returns CDR1 KGHDR and CDR2 SFDVKD. This CDR3 spans 15 amino acids. The CDR3 reads CATRSHNTENTEAFF. Written as DNA, the CDR3 is TGTGCCACCAGATCGCACAACACAGAGAACACTGAAGCTTTCTTT.

This clonotype was detected ten times or more. The conserved final phenylalanine or tryptophan is absent from the CDR3, which likely points to a read error. No DNA is shown, since the ends of the CDR3 on it are uncertain; the CDR3 is the one TCRdb lists. The gene calls are TRBV28 and TRBJ2-7. Germline CDR1 and CDR2: MDHEN and SYDVKM. The CDR3 numbers 10 amino acids, ends counted. CDR3 sequence: CASSLWPTPS.

The CDR3 loop reads CASSPGLEAFF. CDR3 DNA sequence: TGTGCCAGCAGCCCTGGACTCGAAGCTTTCTTT. J is TRBJ1-1 and V is TRBV6-2 or TRBV6-3; D not certain. Germline V gives CDR1 MNHEY, CDR2 SVGEGT. The V end lost 6 bases, the J end lost 8 bases, and 10 bases lay between the germline ends. The CDR3 consists of 11 residues.

This clonotype was recorded many times. The V call is TRBV12-3 or TRBV12-4, the J call TRBJ2-5, with TRBD1 identical over 10 bases. The CDR3 has 14 amino acids. V dropped 3 bases and J dropped 2; count of bases not matched to a gene: 0. The CDR3 loop is CASSLDRGQETQYF. For the CDR3, the DNA is TGTGCCAGCAGTTTGGACAGGGGGCAAGAGACCCAGTACTTC.

This clonotype was recorded at least ten times. The genes are TRBV5-1 and TRBJ1-2; D perhaps matches TRBD1 (5 bases). Germline V gene sequence: CDR1 SGHRS, CDR2 YFSETQ. The ends were cut back, 4 bases at V and 2 bases at J, with 18 bases in the middle. There are 16 residues in the CDR3. This CDR3 is CASSRGDGVGNYGYTF. CDR3 nucleotide sequence: TGCGCCAGCAGCCGAGGGGACGGGGTAGGGAACTATGGCTACACCTTC.

This clonotype was seen many times. J is TRBJ1-6 and V is TRBV4-1; TRBD1 aligns across 7 bases. V lost 1 base and J lost 9; bases outside the gene matches: 6. This CDR3 is 15 amino acids long. The germline V gene has CDR1 MGHRA and CDR2 YSYEKL. Here the CDR3 reads CASSQGGQFSSPLHF. DNA of the CDR3: TGCGCCAGCAGCCAAGGGGGACAGTTCAGTTCACCCCTCCACTTT.

This clonotype was seen repeatedly, ten times or more. This rearrangement joins TRBV18 to TRBJ2-7; D is uncertain. CDR3 length: 15 amino acids. Between the trimmed V and J ends, which lost 3 bases and 4 bases, there was a span of 16 bases. Per germline, CDR1 KGHSH and CDR2 LQKENI. The CDR3 here is CASSPLGIGIYEQYF. The CDR3 DNA sequence: TGTGCCAGCTCACCGCTTGGTATAGGCATTTACGAGCAGTACTTC.

In its sample, this clonotype was seen many times. This chain links TRBV12-3 or TRBV12-4 with TRBJ2-5; the D gene is possibly TRBD1 (5 bases). V lost 2 bases to trimming and J lost 1 base, with 11 bases between them. This CDR3 spans 15 amino acids. CDR3 residues: CASSLLSTAQETQYF. CDR3 sequence (DNA): TGTGCCAGCAGTTTACTTTCGACAGCCCAAGAGACCCAGTACTTC.

This clonotype was counted ten times or more. The genes are TRBV3-1 and TRBJ1-5; TRBD1 is a possible D gene (6 bases). This CDR3 contains 15 residues. Per germline, CDR1 LGHDT and CDR2 YNNKEL (reference sequence). V shed 6 bases and J shed 4 bases, with 16 bases lying between them. The CDR3 sequence: CASSQSGGGNQPQHF. DNA for the CDR3: TGTGCCAGCAGTCAATCGGGGGGCGGGAATCAGCCCCAGCATTTT.

This rearrangement joins TRBV30 to TRBJ1-3, with 9 positions matching TRBD1. V dropped 0 bases and J dropped 4; count of bases not matched to a gene: 4. This CDR3 has 15 amino acids. Germline values: CDR1 GTSNPN, CDR2 SVGIG (reference sequence). CDR3 region: CAWSVRQGVGNTIYF. CDR3 DNA sequence: TGTGCCTGGAGTGTACGACAGGGGGTAGGAAACACCATATATTTT.

The chain uses TRBV20-1 and TRBJ2-7; D is possibly TRBD1 (7 bases). Trimming pared 4 bases from V and 4 bases from J, leaving 20 bases between. Germline V gene sequence: CDR1 DFQATT, CDR2 SNEGSKA (reference sequence). CDR3 length: 15 amino acids. The CDR3 loop reads CSATGLMTGTYEQYF. CDR3 DNA: TGCAGTGCTACCGGACTAATGACAGGGACATACGAGCAGTACTTC.

This clonotype was recorded at least ten times. The chain joins TRBV30 to TRBJ1-6; 7 bases fit TRBD1. This CDR3 is built from 14 residues. CDR1 GTSNPN and CDR2 SVGIG come from the germline V gene (reference sequence). The V gene end was trimmed by 4 bases and the J gene end by 9 bases; junction bases not matched to a gene: 9. CDR3 nucleotides: TGTGCCTGGACCTCCAGGGGGGGCGGTTCACCCCTCCACTTT. Protein: CAWTSRGGGSPLHF.

This clonotype was observed at least ten times. The V and J genes are TRBV12-3 or TRBV12-4 and TRBJ1-3; D is uncertain. There are 15 residues in the CDR3. Trimming pared 7 bases from V and 0 bases from J, leaving 13 bases between. CDR3 protein: CASTRLADSGNTIYF. CDR3 nucleotide sequence: TGTGCCAGCACCCGGTTGGCCGACTCTGGAAACACCATATATTTT.

This clonotype was found many times. The chain recombines TRBV12-3 or TRBV12-4 with TRBJ2-5; D gene ambiguous. V lost 6 bases to trimming and J lost 2 bases, with 22 bases between them. The CDR3 runs to 17 residues. CDR3 nucleotide sequence: TGTGCCAGCAGATCGGAGCCACCGATGGTCCCACAAGAGACCCAGTACTTC. Translation: CASRSEPPMVPQETQYF.

This clonotype was seen at least ten times. CDR3 nucleotide sequence: TGTGCCAGCAGTTTTGACAGTCACGGCTACACCTTC. The encoded protein is CASSFDSHGYTF. J is TRBJ1-2 and V is TRBV2; weak D call: TRBD1 (5 bases). Germline CDR1 SNHLY, CDR2 FYNNEI. The CDR3 consists of 12 residues. The germline V and J ends were trimmed by 5 bases and 8 bases, with 12 bases remaining between them.

This clonotype was counted a few times. The chain links TRBV6-2 or TRBV6-3 to TRBJ2-7; 10 bases are shared with TRBD2. V lost 3 bases, J lost 0 bases, and 8 bases stayed unmatched. The CDR3 totals 17 residues. Germline CDR1 is MNHEY and CDR2 is SVGEGT. This CDR3 reads CASSYRTSGNPSYEQYF. CDR3 nucleotides: TGTGCCAGCAGTTATCGAACTAGCGGGAACCCCTCCTACGAGCAGTACTTC.

This clonotype has at least ten counts. The chain carries TRBV25-1 and TRBJ1-1; TRBD1 matches at 7 bases. Germline V CDR1 and CDR2: MGHDK, SYGVNS. Trimming removed 3 bases from V and 0 bases from J; junction bases left unmatched: 10. The CDR3 runs 17 residues. The DNA of the CDR3 is TGTGCCAGCAGTGACGTAGACAGGGAAAGAATGAACACTGAAGCTTTCTTT. Residues: CASSDVDRERMNTEAFF.

This chain links TRBV28 with TRBJ2-5, with no clear D. Germline values: CDR1 MDHEN, CDR2 SYDVKM. The V end lost 3 bases, the J end lost 4 bases, and 12 bases lay between the germline ends. This CDR3 has 14 amino acids. The DNA of the CDR3 is TGTGCCAGCAGTTTGGCTAGTACCATAGAGACCCAGTACTTC. It yields the protein CASSLASTIETQYF.

This clonotype was found many times. The chain's CDR3 is CATSSKWTDLDQYF. CDR3 nucleotides: TGTGCCACCAGCAGCAAATGGACGGACCTAGACCAGTACTTC. The chain employs TRBV15 and TRBJ2-5; D is uncertain. Germline assignment: CDR1 LNHNV and CDR2 YYDKDF (reference sequence). Trimming left V 3 bases short and J 10 bases short, with 18 bases between. This CDR3 comprises 14 residues.

This clonotype was seen at least ten times. The chain carries TRBV20-1 and TRBJ2-5; 9 bases are a match to TRBD2. Germline loops: CDR1 DFQATT, CDR2 SNEGSKA (reference sequence). The CDR3 sequence is 16 residues long. Trimming removed 6 bases from V and 5 bases from J; junction bases left unmatched: 16. The CDR3 sequence is CSAVPLRREGVETQYF. CDR3 sequence (DNA): TGCAGTGCAGTCCCTCTGAGGCGGGAGGGAGTGGAGACCCAGTACTTC.

There are many counts of this clonotype. V is TRBV5-6 and J is TRBJ2-7, with 8 bases matching TRBD1. The CDR3 is made up of 13 amino acids. V shed 5 bases and J 2 bases; nucleotides not matched to a gene: 3. Germline V gene lookup returns CDR1 SGHDT and CDR2 YYEEEE. The CDR3 region is CASRKTGAYEQYF. The CDR3 DNA reads TGTGCCAGCAGAAAGACAGGGGCCTACGAGCAGTACTTC.

This clonotype has a count of ten or more. The chain recombines TRBV20-1 with TRBJ1-1; no firm D call. V was cut by 3 bases and J by 7 bases, with 21 bases left in between. The CDR3 consists of 15 residues. Per germline, CDR1 DFQATT and CDR2 SNEGSKA (reference sequence). The CDR3 sequence: CSASKAPDPYGEAFF. DNA of the CDR3: TGCAGTGCTAGCAAGGCGCCCGATCCCTACGGTGAAGCTTTCTTT.

The chain combines TRBV1 with TRBJ2-7; TRBD1 was called by the table and not checked on the DNA. TRBV1 is annotated as a pseudogene. CDR3 length equals 17 residues. DNA of the CDR3: TGCACCAGCAGCCTACGCCTATTGGGGGGCGGAAGAGTCGAGCAGTACTTC. Its protein is CTSSLRLLGGGRVEQYF.

The chain carries TRBV6-5 and TRBJ1-6, with D maybe TRBD1 (6 bases). From germline, CDR1 is MNHEY and CDR2 SVGAGI. The CDR3 has 16 amino acids. Trimming shortened V by 2 bases and J by 2 bases, and 10 bases separated the two germline ends. The chain's CDR3 is CASSYQQGTYNSPLHF. For the CDR3, the DNA is TGTGCCAGCAGTTACCAACAGGGCACCTATAATTCACCCCTCCACTTT.